This T cell receptor beta chain was obtained from a study of cytomegalovirus exposure and HLA in healthy donors. The study ran its PCR with 60 Vbeta and 13 Jbeta primers. The assay was immunoSEQ multiplex PCR, and TCRdb's table has in-frame clones only and misses some. The data contain under 150,000 clones, around three quarters of them singletons. Germline V lookup: CDR1 GTSNPN, CDR2 SVGIG (reference sequence). The CDR3 is 14 amino acids. The V and J ends lost 8 bases and 4 bases respectively, with 20 bases between them. Sequenced input: PBMCs. This clonotype was sampled from a woman between 50 and 59 years old in good health and CMV-seronegative. The rearrangement uses TRBV30 and TRBJ1-1, with D tentatively TRBD1 (6 bases). The CDR3 sequence is CARHEGLGGTEAFF. CDR3 nucleotides: TGTGCCCGCCACGAGGGGCTAGGGGGCACTGAAGCTTTCTTT. The variable domain in full, completed from reference TRBV30 and TRBJ1-1, reads SQTIHQWPATLVQPVGSPLSLECTVEGTSNPNLYWYRQAAGRGLQLLFYSVGIGQISSEVPQNLSASRPQDRQFILSSKKLLLSDSGFYLCARHEGLGGTEAFFGQGTRLTVV.